Below, one T cell receptor (beta chain) is given with its context. What it binds is not known. The sample is drawn from a study of beta chain features in type 1 diabetes. Across the study: Healthy donors resembled patients in age, gender and cell yields.

CDR1 and CDR2 from the germline V gene are MNHNY and SVGAGI (reference sequence). The CDR3 sequence is 16 residues long. J was trimmed by 0 bases and V by 3 bases; bases with no gene match: 6. The study's findings and limits: Type 1 diabetes patients had VDJ junctions that carried fewer insertions and more deletions. Shorter TCRB CDR3s, moderately but significantly so, marked every one of the four CD4+ subsets in Type 1 diabetes patients.

Since all of the isolated RNA was reverse transcribed, expressed TCRB transcripts were what got sequenced. Profiled with immunoSEQ multiplex PCR; TCRdb holds only in-frame clones, not every one. This table has around 240,000 clones, over 8.5% appearing once. The sequence was obtained from a woman aged 18-35 years in good health. Sequenced input: naive CD4+ T cells from blood. This chain links TRBV6-6 with TRBJ2-7; 9 positions agree with TRBD2. The CDR3 is CASSYFSSGVSYEQYF. CDR3 nucleotide sequence: TGTGCCAGCAGTTATTTCTCTAGCGGGGTCTCCTACGAGCAGTACTTC.